This entry is about one TCR beta chain. The source of the sample is a study of shared clonotypes between healthy human individuals. Positive CCR7 selection of CD45RO-negative cells yielded the naive CD8 cells, and terminally differentiated effector memory CD45RA+ cells were excluded. Measured with immunoSEQ multiplex PCR; TCRdb has only the in-frame clones, and not every one. The top ten hold approximately 1.7% of the sample, which has about 2,200,000 clones, around 93% seen once. Germline V lookup: CDR1 MRHNA, CDR2 SNTAGT. The CDR3 extends over 16 amino acids. V was clipped by 2 bases and J by 4 bases, with 17 bases between them.

Sequencing was carried out using naive CD8+ T cells from PBMCs. The TCR comes from a man aged 18 to 30 in good health. Some clones in this sample may be carry-over from other donors' samples. The gene calls are TRBV6-4 and TRBJ1-2; D is undetermined. This CDR3 is CASSDPDGGLGYGYTF. CDR3 coding DNA: TGTGCCAGCAGTGACCCGGACGGAGGACTCGGCTATGGCTACACCTTC.